The 22 T cell receptor beta chains in this list originate from one sample, sequenced in a study of beta chain features in type 1 diabetes. The study's findings and limits: Within each of all four CD4+ subsets, Type 1 diabetes patients had TCRB CDR3s that were moderately but significantly shorter.

Sequencing targeted expressed TCRB transcripts, as all isolated RNA had been reverse transcribed. The protocol was immunoSEQ multiplex PCR, while the TCRdb copy is restricted to in-frame clones and leaves out a portion. The table shows under 250,000 clones, with about 14% occurring only once. Their cognate antigens are unknown. The specimen sequenced was naive CD4+ T cells from blood. Source of these receptors: a man aged 25-40 years with type 1 diabetes.

V usage is TRBV11-2 and J usage is TRBJ1-2, with D tentatively TRBD1 (6 bases). The length of the CDR3 is 15 residues. Trimming took 5 bases from V and 7 from J, leaving 20 bases between them. Germline loops: CDR1 SGHAT, CDR2 FQNNGV. The CDR3 sequence is CASSPDSFFTAGYTF. CDR3 sequence (DNA): TGTGCCAGCAGCCCGGACAGCTTTTTTACTGCTGGCTACACCTTC.

This chain joins TRBV9 and TRBJ2-2, with D unresolved. Germline V CDR1 and CDR2: SGDLS, YYNGEE. The CDR3 is 15 amino acids. Trimming took 3 bases from V and 2 from J, leaving 11 bases between them. The CDR3 nucleotides read TGTGCCAGCAGCGCAGTCACATCAAACACCGGGGAGCTGTTTTTT. It encodes CASSAVTSNTGELFF.

The sample holds a few counts of this clone. This chain connects TRBV4-1 to TRBJ2-7, with D tentatively TRBD2 (5 bases). The CDR3 extends over 18 amino acids. Germline CDR1 and CDR2: MGHRA and YSYEKL. V was trimmed by 0 bases and J by 0 bases, leaving 18 bases between them. The CDR3 here is CASSQDSRRPQLSYEQYF. In nucleotides, the CDR3 is TGCGCCAGCAGCCAAGATTCCAGGAGGCCCCAACTCTCCTACGAGCAGTACTTC.

The rearrangement joins TRBV7-8 to TRBJ2-1; 11 bases are shared with TRBD2. Losses at the gene ends were 1 base for V and 3 bases for J; bases not matched to a gene: 11. Germline V gene sequence: CDR1 SGHVS, CDR2 FQNEAQ. CDR3 length: 19 residues. Written as DNA, the CDR3 is TGTGCCAGCAGCTTAGTGCGTCTAGCGGGGGGCCGGAACTACAATGAGCAGTTCTTC. Protein product: CASSLVRLAGGRNYNEQFF.

This clone showed up just a few times. The genes are TRBV30 and TRBJ1-1; 8 bases agree with TRBD1. V was pared by 3 bases and J by 5 bases, with 8 bases of the junction left unmatched. The CDR3 is made up of 14 amino acids. Germline V CDR1 and CDR2: GTSNPN, SVGIG (reference sequence). CDR3 nucleotides: TGTGCCTGGAGCTCAGGGACAGGTGGAACTGAAGCTTTCTTT. It specifies CAWSSGTGGTEAFF.

Only a few counts were recorded for this clone. The chain links TRBV5-4 to TRBJ2-3; TRBD2 might be the D (5 bases). Germline CDR1 reads SGHNT; CDR2 reads YYREEE (reference sequence). The CDR3 is 15 residues long. With 0 bases removed from V and 2 bases from J, the gap between germline ends came to 10 bases. The CDR3 loop is CASSLGLAFTDTQYF. The CDR3 nucleotides are TGTGCCAGCAGCTTGGGGCTAGCCTTCACAGATACGCAGTATTTT.

This chain joins TRBV29-1 and TRBJ2-5; 15 bases are a match to TRBD2. The J segment lost 9 bases and the V segment lost 1 base, leaving 3 bases of the junction unmatched. Germline CDR1 and CDR2: SQVTM and ANQGSEA. This CDR3 spans 14 amino acids. CDR3 sequence reads: CSVEAGLAGGPQYF. In nucleotides, the CDR3 is TGCAGCGTTGAAGCGGGACTAGCGGGGGGTCCCCAGTACTTC.

The chain is built from TRBV9 and TRBJ2-1; TRBD1 matches at 7 bases. J was trimmed by 7 bases and V by 4 bases; bases with no gene match: 8. Germline-derived CDR1 and CDR2 are SGDLS and YYNGEE. This CDR3 contains 14 residues. The CDR3 region has the DNA TGTGCCAGCAGCTCACAGGGGATCGGGAATGAGCAGTTCTTC. Residues: CASSSQGIGNEQFF.

This clone has only a few counts. The chain employs TRBV6-5 and TRBJ1-2; perhaps TRBD1 as D (6 bases). Germline V gene data show CDR1 as MNHEY and CDR2 as SVGAGI. This CDR3 contains 13 residues. The ends were cut back, 2 bases at V and 8 bases at J, with 12 bases in the middle. CDR3 nucleotides: TGTGCCAGCAGTTACAGGACAGCAGGCGGCTACACCTTC. Translated: CASSYRTAGGYTF.

The CDR3 DNA reads TGTGCCAGCAGCTTACAGGGACAGGTAACTGAAGCTTTCTTT. Residues: CASSLQGQVTEAFF. The V gene is TRBV7-9, the J gene TRBJ1-1, with 8 bases that match TRBD1. Germline CDR1 is SEHNR and CDR2 is FQNEAQ (reference sequence). The ends lost 2 bases at V and 5 bases at J; junction bases unmatched: 4. The CDR3 length is 14 residues. Complete variable domain (other parts from reference TRBV7-9 and TRBJ1-1): DTGVSQNPRHKITKRGQNVTFRCDPISEHNRLYWYRQTLGQGPEFLTYFQNEAQLEKSRLLSDRFSAERPKGSFSTLEIQRTEQGDSAMYLCASSLQGQVTEAFFGQGTRLTVV.

In this sample, this clone turned up a few times. CDR3 in amino acids: CASSFQEGRGNEQYF. The DNA of the CDR3 is TGCGCCAGCAGCTTCCAAGAGGGACGGGGGAACGAGCAGTACTTC. The V and J genes are TRBV5-1 and TRBJ2-7, with D maybe TRBD2 (6 bases). The CDR3 totals 15 residues. Trimming stripped 2 bases from V and 5 bases from J, with 17 bases between. Germline V lookup: CDR1 SGHRS, CDR2 YFSETQ.

This clone has a handful of counts. The chain joins TRBV5-1 to TRBJ1-2; 10 nucleotides agree with TRBD1. The length of the CDR3 is 15 residues. The germline V gene encodes CDR1 SGHRS and CDR2 YFSETQ. Trimming at V came to 4 bases and at J to 5 bases, leaving 8 bases not matched to a gene. This CDR3 reads CASSHGTGVEYGYTF. Here the CDR3 DNA reads TGCGCCAGCAGCCACGGGACAGGGGTAGAATATGGCTACACCTTC.

The V gene is TRBV9, the J gene TRBJ2-2; 7 nucleotides align to TRBD2. V lost 5 bases and J lost 5; bases outside the gene matches: 9. The CDR3 sequence is 15 residues long. CDR1 SGDLS and CDR2 YYNGEE come from the germline V gene. The CDR3 sequence: CASSGGGRRTGELFF. DNA of the CDR3: TGTGCCAGCAGTGGGGGAGGGAGGAGAACCGGGGAGCTGTTTTTT. The variable domain in full, with the rest retrieved from reference TRBV9 and TRBJ2-2, is DSGVTQTPKHLITATGQRVTLRCSPRSGDLSVYWYQQSLDQGLQFLIQYYNGEERAKGNILERFSAQQFPDLHSELNLSSLELGDSALYFCASSGGGRRTGELFFGEGSRLTVL.

This clone turned up a few times. The CDR3 loop reads CASSRIGANTGELFF. The CDR3 DNA reads as TGTGCCAGCAGCCGAATCGGGGCGAACACCGGGGAGCTGTTTTTT. The rearrangement links TRBV7-2 to TRBJ2-2; the D gene is possibly TRBD2 (5 bases). Germline V gene lookup returns CDR1 SGHTA and CDR2 FQGNSA. This CDR3 has 15 residues. Trimming removed 5 bases from V and 0 bases from J, with 10 bases in between.

This clone was counted only a few times. The rearrangement joins TRBV18 to TRBJ2-7; TRBD1 might be the D (6 bases). V was cut by 6 bases and J by 4 bases, with 19 bases left in between. Germline V gene lookup returns CDR1 KGHSH and CDR2 LQKENI. There are 15 residues in the CDR3. This CDR3 is CASSPTEDSRYEQYF. CDR3 nucleotide sequence: TGTGCCAGCTCGCCCACCGAGGACAGTAGGTACGAGCAGTACTTC.

The V call is TRBV19, the J call TRBJ2-3; the match to TRBD1 covers 11 bases. The CDR3 is 15 amino acids. Germline V gene data show CDR1 as LNHDA and CDR2 as SQIVND (reference sequence). J was trimmed by 4 bases and V by 5 bases; bases with no gene match: 5. CDR3 DNA sequence: TGTGCCAGTAGTTCGGGACAGGGGGAATCAGATACGCAGTATTTT. Protein sequence: CASSSGQGESDTQYF.

This clone was seen only a few times. The chain carries TRBV5-6 and TRBJ2-3, with a possible D match to TRBD1 (5 bases). The CDR3 runs 14 residues. The germline gives CDR1 SGHDT, CDR2 YYEEEE. V lost 1 base, J lost 1 base, and 7 bases lay in between. The CDR3 sequence is CASSLRGGTDTQYF. The CDR3 DNA sequence: TGTGCCAGCAGCTTGAGGGGCGGCACAGATACGCAGTATTTT.

The chain links TRBV9 to TRBJ1-1, with 7 bases aligning to TRBD1. V lost 4 bases to trimming and J lost 0 bases; unmatched junction nucleotides: 6. This CDR3 has 15 residues. From germline, CDR1 is SGDLS and CDR2 YYNGEE. DNA for the CDR3: TGTGCCAGCAGCCGGGACAGCCTATTGAACACTGAAGCTTTCTTT. Protein: CASSRDSLLNTEAFF.

The rearrangement joins TRBV9 to TRBJ2-4, with D perhaps TRBD2 (7 bases). The CDR3 is 14 amino acids. V lost 3 bases and J lost 1, with 8 bases in between. Germline values: CDR1 SGDLS, CDR2 YYNGEE. CDR3 sequence (DNA): TGTGCCAGCAGCGAGGGGGGGGCCAAAAACATTCAGTACTTC. Protein sequence: CASSEGGAKNIQYF.

The chain couples TRBV6-5 to TRBJ1-2; tentatively, D is TRBD1 (6 bases). Germline CDR1 MNHEY, CDR2 SVGAGI. Trimming removed 0 bases at V and 4 bases at J, with 15 bases between. CDR3 length: 16 amino acids. Written as DNA, the CDR3 is TGTGCCAGCAGTTACTCGAGCAGGGGACGAGGCTATGGCTACACCTTC. The encoded protein is CASSYSSRGRGYGYTF.

This clone has a handful of counts. CDR3 in DNA: TGCGCCAGCAGCTTGGCGCTAGCGGGGGGCCAAGAGACCCAGTACTTC. Amino acid sequence: CASSLALAGGQETQYF. This chain joins TRBV5-1 and TRBJ2-5, with 11 bases lining up with TRBD2. Germline trimming cut 0 bases from V and 1 base from J; bases unmatched to any gene: 2. CDR3 size: 16 residues. The V gene's germline CDR1 is SGHRS and CDR2 YFSETQ.

This sequence joins TRBV6-5 and TRBJ2-7, with 8 positions matching TRBD1. The CDR3 loop spans 13 amino acids. Germline CDR1 MNHEY, CDR2 SVGAGI. The trim removed 4 bases at V and 4 bases at J, leaving 3 bases unmatched. The CDR3 DNA follows: TGTGCCAGCAGTTCGGACAGGGAATACGAGCAGTACTTC. Its translation is CASSSDREYEQYF.